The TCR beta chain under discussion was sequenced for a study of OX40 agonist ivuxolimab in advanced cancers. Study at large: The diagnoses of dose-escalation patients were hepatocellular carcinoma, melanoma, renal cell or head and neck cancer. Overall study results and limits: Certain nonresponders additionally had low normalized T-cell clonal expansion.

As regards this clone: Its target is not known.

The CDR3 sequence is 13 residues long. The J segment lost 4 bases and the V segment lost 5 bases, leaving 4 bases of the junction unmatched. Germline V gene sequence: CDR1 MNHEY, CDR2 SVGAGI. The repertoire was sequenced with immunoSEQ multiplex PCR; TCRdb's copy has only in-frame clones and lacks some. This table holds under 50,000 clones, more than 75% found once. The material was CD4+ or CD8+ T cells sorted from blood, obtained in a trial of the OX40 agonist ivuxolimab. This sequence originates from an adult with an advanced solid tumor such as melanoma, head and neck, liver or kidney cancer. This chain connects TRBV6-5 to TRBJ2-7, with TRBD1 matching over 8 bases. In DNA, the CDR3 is TGTGCCAGCAGTCGGGGGACAGGATACGAGCAGTACTTC. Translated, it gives CASSRGTGYEQYF.